The 14 T cell receptor beta chains presented below share a single source sample, sequenced in a study of T cells after yellow fever vaccination. TCRdb analysed the 5' RACE reads with MiXCR anew, one entry per CDR3 protein. This sample carries just over 25,000 distinct CDR3 sequences, 4.5% to 5.5% of them seen once, and the ten largest clones take approximately 10%. The sample in question was PBMCs, either bulk or a sorted T-cell subset (CD4+, CD8+, memory, or dextramer-sorted; not recorded which), obtained 15 days after the yellow fever booster vaccination. All receptors derive from a man aged 25-40 years who received the YFV17D yellow fever vaccine.

There are many counts of this clonotype. The J gene is TRBJ1-2, the V gene TRBV19; TRBD1 matches at 9 bases. The CDR3 extends over 12 amino acids. The trim removed 10 bases at V and 4 bases at J, leaving 4 bases unmatched. The germline V gene has CDR1 LNHDA and CDR2 SQIVND (reference sequence). CDR3 amino acids: CATLTGGYGYTF. The DNA for the CDR3 is TGTGCCACCCTGACAGGGGGCTATGGCTACACCTTC.

As to this clonotype: A read error may explain this, as a much larger clone is one base away. Lacking the conserved final phenylalanine or tryptophan, this CDR3 likely reflects a read error. The rearrangement uses TRBV20-1 and TRBJ2-2; D gene ambiguous. This CDR3 is built from 11 residues. The ends were cut back, 6 bases at V and 6 bases at J, with 8 bases in the middle. Germline V CDR1 and CDR2: DFQATT, SNEGSKA (reference sequence). CDR3 region: CSAPEAGELFL. CDR3 nucleotide sequence: TGCAGTGCCCCAGAGGCCGGGGAGCTGTTTCTT.

At least ten counts were recorded for this clonotype. The chain has TRBV6-1 and TRBJ1-1, with D perhaps TRBD1 (5 bases). V lost 10 bases and J lost 4, with 19 bases in between. The CDR3 runs to 14 residues. In germline, CDR1 is MNHNS, CDR2 SASEGT. CDR3 nucleotides: TGTGCCATCAGAATGGGGGTCGGCAGCACTGAAGCTTTCTTT. This translates into CAIRMGVGSTEAFF.

This clonotype appeared many times. This sequence joins TRBV18 and TRBJ2-5; either TRBD1 or TRBD2 may supply D (6 bases each). The CDR3 has 15 residues. Trimming shortened V by 1 base and J by 3 bases, and 12 bases separated the two germline ends. Per germline, CDR1 KGHSH and CDR2 LQKENI. CDR3 region: CASSPRGALKETQYF. CDR3 in DNA: TGTGCCAGCTCACCACGGGGGGCGTTGAAAGAGACCCAGTACTTC. Variable domain in full (rest from reference TRBV18 and TRBJ2-5): NAGVMQNPRHLVRRRGQEARLRCSPMKGHSHVYWYRQLPEEGLKFMVYLQKENIIDESGMPKERFSAEFPKEGPSILRIQQVVRGDSAAYFCASSPRGALKETQYFGPGTRLLVL.

This clonotype came up many times. The chain links TRBV7-9 to TRBJ2-1; the match to TRBD2 covers 12 bases. The germline gives CDR1 SEHNR, CDR2 FQNEAQ (reference sequence). The V gene end was trimmed by 6 bases and the J gene end by 8 bases; junction bases not matched to a gene: 5. The CDR3 is made up of 14 amino acids. CDR3 in DNA: TGTGCCAGCAGATCGACTAGCGGGAGCTATGAGCAGTTCTTC. It translates to CASRSTSGSYEQFF.

The chain joins TRBV12-3 or TRBV12-4 to TRBJ1-6; D might be TRBD1 (5 bases). Trimming removed 3 bases at V and 9 bases at J, with 15 bases between. This CDR3 is 15 amino acids long. The CDR3 region is CASSFGARQGSPLHF. In nucleotides, the CDR3 is TGTGCCAGCAGTTTTGGTGCAAGGCAGGGTTCACCCCTCCACTTT.

At least ten counts were recorded for this clonotype. The chain carries TRBV11-3 and TRBJ2-2, with D perhaps assigned TRBD1 or TRBD2 (5 bases each). Trimming removed 5 bases from V and 6 bases from J, with 16 bases in between. The CDR3 sequence is 15 residues long. Per germline, CDR1 SGHNT and CDR2 YENEEA. The CDR3 sequence: CASSQEGPSAGELFF. The CDR3, as DNA: TGTGCCAGCAGCCAAGAGGGGCCTTCGGCCGGGGAGCTGTTTTTT.

This clonotype ranks as medium-sized. The chain is built from TRBV27 and TRBJ2-1; possible D gene TRBD2, 6 bases. Trimming took off 0 bases at V and 4 bases at J, with 13 bases between the two ends. Germline assignment: CDR1 MNHEY and CDR2 SMNVEV (reference sequence). The CDR3 length is 16 residues. The CDR3 coding sequence is TGTGCCAGCAGTTTATCGGGGGGAGCGCTTTACAATGAGCAGTTCTTC. Translation: CASSLSGGALYNEQFF.

This clonotype qualifies as medium-sized. This chain joins TRBV5-1 and TRBJ2-4; D is ambiguous. This CDR3 has 12 amino acids. Deletions cut 0 bases from V and 7 bases from J, with 5 bases between. In germline, CDR1 is SGHRS, CDR2 YFSETQ. CDR3 in amino acids: CASSLAGNIQYF. In DNA, the CDR3 is TGCGCCAGCAGCTTGGCCGGGAACATTCAGTACTTC.

This clonotype has a handful of counts. The J gene is TRBJ1-3, the V gene TRBV5-4; unclear D gene. Germline-derived CDR1 and CDR2 are SGHNT and YYREEE (reference sequence). The CDR3 loop spans 15 amino acids. Deletions cut 4 bases from V and 0 bases from J, with 11 bases between. In nucleotides, the CDR3 is TGTGCCAGCAGCGCGGGCCGCCACTCTGGAAACACCATATATTTT. Protein sequence: CASSAGRHSGNTIYF.

The chain joins TRBV2 to TRBJ1-5, with no clear D. CDR1 and CDR2 (germline): SNHLY, FYNNEI. This CDR3 comprises 18 residues. Trimming removed 11 bases at V and 0 bases at J, with 26 bases between. The CDR3 sequence: CAFCFFTGSFYSNQPQHF. Here the CDR3 DNA reads TGTGCCTTCTGTTTTTTTACGGGCAGCTTTTATAGCAATCAGCCCCAGCATTTT.

This clonotype was counted many times. The chain carries TRBV6-2 or TRBV6-3 and TRBJ2-7; a possible D gene is TRBD2 (5 bases). Trimming removed 5 bases at V and 3 bases at J, with 14 bases between. CDR3 size: 14 residues. Germline V gene data show CDR1 as MNHEY and CDR2 as SVGEGT. In nucleotides, the CDR3 is TGTGCCAGCAGTGCCGTAAGCGGCGTCTACGAGCAGTACTTC. Translation gives CASSAVSGVYEQYF.

The table lists this clonotype with many counts. The chain carries TRBV10-2 and TRBJ1-1, with D hard to call. From germline, CDR1 is WSHSY and CDR2 SAAADI. V was trimmed by 6 bases and J by 7 bases, leaving 9 bases between them. This CDR3 is 11 amino acids long. The CDR3 region is CASSARGEAFF. In DNA, the CDR3 is TGCGCCAGCAGCGCTAGAGGTGAAGCTTTCTTT.

This clonotype was counted at least ten times. This sequence joins TRBV5-1 and TRBJ1-1; D ambiguous. This CDR3 has 12 residues. CDR1 and CDR2 from the germline V gene are SGHRS and YFSETQ. The ends were cut back, 3 bases at V and 6 bases at J, with 9 bases in the middle. This chain's CDR3 is CASSSRYAEAFF. Written as DNA, the CDR3 is TGCGCCAGCAGCTCAAGGTACGCTGAAGCTTTCTTT.